These T cell receptor beta chains were read from a single sample in a study of CD8 T cells in ankylosing spondylitis. Via MiXCR, TCRdb re-called the 5' RACE reads, giving one row per CDR3 protein. The profile shows approximately 550,000 distinct CDR3 sequences, over 9.5% of them singletons. Sequenced: blood, either unsorted or a sorted T cell fraction (not recorded which). The receptors derive from a male donor with ankylosing spondylitis. The CDR3 runs from the conserved cysteine through the conserved F or W. A D gene is named only where the DNA matches it firmly. Clone size appears in some rows only: once, few, many, or a class for an expanded clone.

cdr3_nt cdr3_aa j_call clone_size v_call d_call
TGTGCCAGCAGCGGGGGCCTAACTCAGTTCTTC CASSGGLTQFF TRBJ2-1 - TRBV5-6 -
TGTGCCAGCAGCCGGGCGGATGAAGCTTTCTTT CASSRADEAFF TRBJ1-1 - TRBV3-1 -
TGCAGCGTTGGTACACCAGGGGAAAAACTGTTTTTT CSVGTPGEKLFF TRBJ1-4 many TRBV29-1 -
TGTGCCTGGGAGGGACAGATGAACACTGAAGCTTTCTTT CAWEGQMNTEAFF TRBJ1-1 - TRBV30 TRBD1
TGCGCCAGCAGCACCGGGGTTTACGCTGAAGCTTTCTTT CASSTGVYAEAFF TRBJ1-1 - TRBV5-1 -
TGTGCCAGCAGCTCCTTACCTTCTACCAATGAGCAGTTCTTC CASSSLPSTNEQFF TRBJ2-1 few TRBV7-9 -
TGCAGTGCTAGAGATCCCAGGCCTCGGTGGGTGAACACTGAAGCTTTCTTT CSARDPRPRWVNTEAFF TRBJ1-1 - TRBV20-1 -
TGTGCCAGCAGTCCTAGCTGGACTAGCGGGAACAATGAGCAGTTCTTC CASSPSWTSGNNEQFF TRBJ2-1 many TRBV12-3/TRBV12-4 TRBD2
TGTGCCAGCAGCTTAAGGGGGGCGAGTGGAAACACCATATATTTT CASSLRGASGNTIYF TRBJ1-3 many TRBV12-3/TRBV12-4 -
TGTGCCAGTACCCCGGGAGGGGGCGCGGCTAATGAAAAACTGTTTTTT CASTPGGGAANEKLFF TRBJ1-4 few TRBV19 TRBD1
TGCGCCAGCAGGAGGCAAGGGACAGGGGAAGGCTATGGCTACACCTTC CASRRQGTGEGYGYTF TRBJ1-2 many TRBV5-1 TRBD1
TGTGCCAGCTCACCATGGGTTACGGACAATGAGCAGTTCTTC CASSPWVTDNEQFF TRBJ2-1 - TRBV18 -
TGTGCCAGCAACCTTGCCGGGACGGCGAACACCGGGGAGCTGTTTTTT CASNLAGTANTGELFF TRBJ2-2 few TRBV11-2 -
TGCAGTGCCTGGGGACTAGCGGAGGCCCCCCAATCGAATGAGCAGTTCTTC CSAWGLAEAPQSNEQFF TRBJ2-1 many TRBV20-1 TRBD2
TGCAGCGTTGTGAATGTGACACTCTACAATGAGCAGTTCTTC CSVVNVTLYNEQFF TRBJ2-1 few TRBV29-1 -
TGCAGTGCTAGAGGCTTCACACGGGACTTAGGGAATGAGCAGTTCTTC CSARGFTRDLGNEQFF TRBJ2-1 many TRBV20-1 -
TGCAGCGTTGGCACACAAGAGACCCAGTACTTC CSVGTQETQYF TRBJ2-5 many TRBV29-1 -
TGTGCCAGCAGCCCCGGGACAATCCAAGAGACCCAGTACTTC CASSPGTIQETQYF TRBJ2-5 - TRBV7-9 -
TGTGCCACCACGAGGACTAGTAGTGACAATGAGCAGTTCTTC CATTRTSSDNEQFF TRBJ2-1 - TRBV24-1 TRBD2
TGTGCCAGCAGCAAAGCAGGGGACATCACCGGGGAGCTGTTTTTT CASSKAGDITGELFF TRBJ2-2 - TRBV13 -
TGCAGTGCTACTCGACTAGCGGGAGGGCCCGTAACTGGAGAGACCCAGTACTTC CSATRLAGGPVTGETQYF TRBJ2-5 few TRBV20-1 TRBD2
TGTGCCAGCAACACCCTACCCCTCCACTTT CASNTLPLHF TRBJ1-6 many TRBV21-1 -
TGCAGCGTTGAAGGGGGAACAGGGGGGAAGCAGTTCTTC CSVEGGTGGKQFF TRBJ2-1 many TRBV29-1 TRBD1
TGTGCCAGCACGGGCTACAGCACAGATACGCAGTATTTT CASTGYSTDTQYF TRBJ2-3 many TRBV6-6 -
TGTGCCAGCAGCTTAAGAACGTTTCGGGACAGGGGAACTGAAGCTTTCTTT CASSLRTFRDRGTEAFF TRBJ1-1 - TRBV7-6 TRBD1
TGTGCCAGCAGTCCCCGGGAGACCAGCACAGATACGCAGTATTTT CASSPRETSTDTQYF TRBJ2-3 many TRBV12-3/TRBV12-4 -